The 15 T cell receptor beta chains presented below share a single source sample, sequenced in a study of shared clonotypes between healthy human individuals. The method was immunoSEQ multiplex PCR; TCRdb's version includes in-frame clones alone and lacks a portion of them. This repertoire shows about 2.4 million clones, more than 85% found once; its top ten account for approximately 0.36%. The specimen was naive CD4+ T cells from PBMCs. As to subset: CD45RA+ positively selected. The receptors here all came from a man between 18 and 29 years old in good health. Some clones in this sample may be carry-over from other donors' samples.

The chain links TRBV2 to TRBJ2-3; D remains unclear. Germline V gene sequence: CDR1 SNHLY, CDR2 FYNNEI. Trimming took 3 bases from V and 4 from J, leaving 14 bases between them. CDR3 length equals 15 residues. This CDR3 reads CASSEAVLRADTQYF. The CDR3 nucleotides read TGTGCCAGCAGTGAGGCGGTACTACGAGCAGATACGCAGTATTTT.

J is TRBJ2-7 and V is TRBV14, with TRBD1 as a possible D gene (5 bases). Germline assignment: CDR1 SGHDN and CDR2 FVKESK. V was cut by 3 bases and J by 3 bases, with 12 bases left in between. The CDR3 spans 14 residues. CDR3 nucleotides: TGTGCCAGCAGCCAGAGCTCAGGGTTCTACGAGCAGTACTTC. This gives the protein CASSQSSGFYEQYF. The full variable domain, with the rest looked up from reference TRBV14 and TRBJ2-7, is EAGVTQFPSHSVIEKGQTVTLRCDPISGHDNLYWYRRVMGKEIKFLLHFVKESKQDESGMPNNRFLAERTGGTYSTLKVQPAELEDSGVYFCASSQSSGFYEQYFGPGTRLTVT.

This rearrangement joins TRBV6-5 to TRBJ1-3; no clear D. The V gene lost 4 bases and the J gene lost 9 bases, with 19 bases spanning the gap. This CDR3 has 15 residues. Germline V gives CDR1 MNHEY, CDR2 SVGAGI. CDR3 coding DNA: TGTGCCAGCAGTTTCTCGAGACCCCCCTTGGGCACCATATATTTT. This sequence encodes CASSFSRPPLGTIYF.

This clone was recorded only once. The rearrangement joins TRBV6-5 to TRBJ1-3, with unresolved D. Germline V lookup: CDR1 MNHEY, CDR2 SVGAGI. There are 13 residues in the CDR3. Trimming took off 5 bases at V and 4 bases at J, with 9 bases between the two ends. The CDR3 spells CASSPGTGNTIYF. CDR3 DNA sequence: TGTGCCAGCAGTCCCGGTACCGGAAACACCATATATTTT.

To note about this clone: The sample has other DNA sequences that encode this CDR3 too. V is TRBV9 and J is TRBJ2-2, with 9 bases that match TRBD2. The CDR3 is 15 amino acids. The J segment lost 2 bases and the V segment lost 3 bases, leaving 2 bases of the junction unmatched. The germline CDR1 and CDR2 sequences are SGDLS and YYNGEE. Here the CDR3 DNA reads TGTGCCAGCAGCGCGGGACTAGCTAACACCGGGGAGCTGTTTTTT. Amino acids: CASSAGLANTGELFF.

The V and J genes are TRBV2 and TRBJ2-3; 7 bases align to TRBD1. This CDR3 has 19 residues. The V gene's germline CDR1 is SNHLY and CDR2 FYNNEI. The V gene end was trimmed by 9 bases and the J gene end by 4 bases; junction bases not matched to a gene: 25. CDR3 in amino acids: CAREELGEKTGSRADTQYF. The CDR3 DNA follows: TGTGCCAGGGAAGAGTTGGGGGAAAAGACAGGGTCTCGCGCAGATACGCAGTATTTT.

In DNA form, the CDR3 reads TGCGCCAGCAGCTTGGCCGACCTAGCGGGAGTTCAGACCCAGTACTTC. Protein product: CASSLADLAGVQTQYF. V is TRBV5-1 and J is TRBJ2-5; 10 positions agree with TRBD2. This CDR3 has 16 residues. Looked up from germline, CDR1 is SGHRS and CDR2 is YFSETQ. J gave up 6 bases and V 0 bases, and 8 bases lay outside the gene matches.

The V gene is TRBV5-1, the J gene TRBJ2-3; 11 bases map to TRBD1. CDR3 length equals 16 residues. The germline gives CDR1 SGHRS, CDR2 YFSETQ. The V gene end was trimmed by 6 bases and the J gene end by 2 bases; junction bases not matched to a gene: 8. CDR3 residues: CASKGGTGGSTDTQYF. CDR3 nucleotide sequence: TGCGCCAGCAAAGGTGGGACAGGGGGATCCACAGATACGCAGTATTTT.

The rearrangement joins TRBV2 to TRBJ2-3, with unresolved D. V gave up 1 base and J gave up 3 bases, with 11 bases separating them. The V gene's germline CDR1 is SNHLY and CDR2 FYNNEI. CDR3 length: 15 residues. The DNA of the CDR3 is TGTGCCAGCAGTGAAGGTTGGCCGGGTACAGATACGCAGTATTTT. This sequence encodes CASSEGWPGTDTQYF.

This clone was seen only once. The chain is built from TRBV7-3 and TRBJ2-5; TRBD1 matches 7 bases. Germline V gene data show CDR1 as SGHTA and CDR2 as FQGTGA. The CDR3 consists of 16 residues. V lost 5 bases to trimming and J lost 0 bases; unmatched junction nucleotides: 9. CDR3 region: CASSDKAGGHQETQYF. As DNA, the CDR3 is TGTGCCAGCAGCGACAAGGCAGGGGGACACCAAGAGACCCAGTACTTC.

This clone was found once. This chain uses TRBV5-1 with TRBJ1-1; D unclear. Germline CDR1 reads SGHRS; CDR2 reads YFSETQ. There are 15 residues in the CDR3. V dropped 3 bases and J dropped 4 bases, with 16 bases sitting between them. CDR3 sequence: CASSSGLDTGTEAFF. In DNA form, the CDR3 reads TGCGCCAGCAGCTCGGGCCTGGATACGGGCACTGAAGCTTTCTTT.

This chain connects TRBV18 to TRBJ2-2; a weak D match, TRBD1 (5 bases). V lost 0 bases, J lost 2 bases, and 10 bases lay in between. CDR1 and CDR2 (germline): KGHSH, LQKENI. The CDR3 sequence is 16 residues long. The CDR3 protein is CASSPPTTANTGELFF. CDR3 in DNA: TGTGCCAGCTCACCACCCACGACAGCTAACACCGGGGAGCTGTTTTTT.

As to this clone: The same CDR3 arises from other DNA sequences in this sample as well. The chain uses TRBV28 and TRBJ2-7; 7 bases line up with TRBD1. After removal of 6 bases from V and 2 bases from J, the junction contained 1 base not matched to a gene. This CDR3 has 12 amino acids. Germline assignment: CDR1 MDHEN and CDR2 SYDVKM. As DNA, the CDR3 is TGTGCCAGCAGGGGACAGACCTACGAGCAGTACTTC. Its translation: CASRGQTYEQYF.

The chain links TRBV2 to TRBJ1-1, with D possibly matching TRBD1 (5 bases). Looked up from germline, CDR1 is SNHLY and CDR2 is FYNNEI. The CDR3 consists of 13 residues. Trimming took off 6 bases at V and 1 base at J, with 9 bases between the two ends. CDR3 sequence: CASSGHPNTEAFF. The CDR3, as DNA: TGTGCCAGCAGCGGACATCCGAACACTGAAGCTTTCTTT.

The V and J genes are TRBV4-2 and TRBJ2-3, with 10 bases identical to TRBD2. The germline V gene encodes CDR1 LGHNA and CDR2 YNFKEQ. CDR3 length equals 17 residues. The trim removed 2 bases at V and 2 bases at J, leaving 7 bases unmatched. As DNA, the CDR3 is TGTGCCAGCAGCCAATCTCTAGCGGGAGTGTACACAGATACGCAGTATTTT. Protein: CASSQSLAGVYTDTQYF.